The 27 T cell receptor beta chains below come from one sample, sequenced in a study of blood T cell repertoires in COVID-19. The method was immunoSEQ multiplex PCR; TCRdb's version includes in-frame clones alone and lacks a portion of them. The table lists 55,000 to 85,000 clones, 70% to 90% of them singletons. Specimen: peripheral blood. All receptors come from a human donor in a cohort sampled during active COVID-19.

This clone was seen once. The chain couples TRBV7-2 to TRBJ1-5; D remains ambiguous. Germline CDR1 SGHTA, CDR2 FQGNSA. V was pared by 5 bases and J by 0 bases, with 5 bases between. The CDR3 totals 13 residues. DNA for the CDR3: TGTGCCAGCAGCCCAGATAGCAATCAGCCCCAGCATTTT. This gives the protein CASSPDSNQPQHF.

The gene calls are TRBV19 and TRBJ2-5; D uncertain. V lost 3 bases, J lost 2 bases, and 7 bases lay in between. Germline V lookup: CDR1 LNHDA, CDR2 SQIVND (reference sequence). The CDR3 sequence is 13 residues long. CDR3 coding DNA: TGTGCCAGTAGTATGACTTTTCAAGAGACCCAGTACTTC. Encoded protein: CASSMTFQETQYF.

V usage is TRBV7-2 and J usage is TRBJ2-5; maybe TRBD2 (6 bases). The germline V and J ends were trimmed by 0 bases and 3 bases, with 8 bases remaining between them. Germline V gene data show CDR1 as SGHTA and CDR2 as FQGNSA. The CDR3 extends over 14 amino acids. The CDR3 DNA sequence: TGTGCCAGCAGCTTAGCGGCTAGCGAAGAGACCCAGTACTTC. Amino acid sequence: CASSLAASEETQYF. The variable domain in full, completed from reference TRBV7-2 and TRBJ2-5, reads GAGVSQSPSNKVTEKGKDVELRCDPISGHTALYWYRQSLGQGLEFLIYFQGNSAPDKSGLPSDRFSAERTGGSVSTLTIQRTQQEDSAVYLCASSLAASEETQYFGPGTRLLVL.

On this clone: This sample also contains other DNA sequences that code for the same CDR3. V is TRBV5-4 and J is TRBJ2-3, with 10 bases aligning to TRBD2. J lost 2 bases, V lost 2 bases, and 2 bases had no gene match. Germline loops: CDR1 SGHNT, CDR2 YYREEE (reference sequence). CDR3 length: 15 amino acids. The CDR3 nucleotides are TGTGCCAGCAGCTTTAGCGGGGGGAACACAGATACGCAGTATTTT. It yields the protein CASSFSGGNTDTQYF.

V is TRBV6-1 and J is TRBJ2-4; 12 bases fit TRBD2. V lost 3 bases to trimming and J lost 1 base; unmatched junction nucleotides: 10. The CDR3 is 19 residues long. Germline V gene lookup returns CDR1 MNHNS and CDR2 SASEGT. The CDR3 region has the DNA TGTGCCAGCAGTGAGAGGCTAGCGGGGGGGCTGCTGGCCAAAAACATTCAGTACTTC. It codes for CASSERLAGGLLAKNIQYF.

V is TRBV6-1 and J is TRBJ2-4, with D tentatively TRBD1 (6 bases). V gave up 4 bases and J gave up 2 bases, with 15 bases separating them. This CDR3 is 16 amino acids long. The germline CDR1 and CDR2 sequences are MNHNS and SASEGT. CDR3 sequence: CASSGGRGGSKNIQYF. The CDR3 nucleotides are TGTGCCAGCAGTGGGGGCAGGGGCGGGTCCAAAAACATTCAGTACTTC.

This clone was seen a few times. The J gene is TRBJ1-6, the V gene TRBV7-3; no clear D gene. There are 13 residues in the CDR3. CDR1 is SGHTA, CDR2 FQGTGA, per germline. Trimming pared 5 bases from V and 10 bases from J, leaving 12 bases between. CDR3 bases: TGTGCCAGCAGCCTCAACAGCGGGTCACCCCTCCACTTT. It codes for CASSLNSGSPLHF.

This chain links TRBV7-2 with TRBJ2-5, with TRBD1 as a possible D gene (5 bases). There are 12 residues in the CDR3. Trimming shortened V by 5 bases and J by 7 bases, and 11 bases separated the two germline ends. CDR1 is SGHTA, CDR2 FQGNSA, per germline. The CDR3 bases are TGTGCCAGCAGCCCCCGAAGGGGGACCCAGTACTTC. Translating it yields CASSPRRGTQYF.

The chain links TRBV29-1 to TRBJ2-1; the D gene is possibly TRBD1 (6 bases). Germline V lookup: CDR1 SQVTM, CDR2 ANQGSEA. V dropped 6 bases and J dropped 6 bases, with 12 bases sitting between them. The CDR3 sequence is 12 residues long. The CDR3 sequence is CSVDHRVNEQFF. For the CDR3, the DNA is TGCAGCGTGGATCACAGGGTCAATGAGCAGTTCTTC.

This rearrangement joins TRBV10-1 to TRBJ2-1; TRBD1 agrees at 12 bases. The V segment lost 8 bases and the J segment 5 bases; nucleotides outside the gene matches: 4. The germline CDR1 and CDR2 sequences are WNHNN and SYGVQD (reference sequence). The CDR3 totals 14 residues. For the CDR3, the DNA is TGCGCCAGCCCGGGACAGGGGGCCGACAATGAGCAGTTCTTC. Amino acid sequence: CASPGQGADNEQFF.

This chain links TRBV18 with TRBJ1-3, with 9 bases matching TRBD1. The J segment lost 0 bases and the V segment lost 4 bases, leaving 7 bases of the junction unmatched. The CDR3 has 17 amino acids. CDR1 KGHSH and CDR2 LQKENI come from the germline V gene. The CDR3 sequence: CASSRPTGGYSGNTIYF. CDR3 nucleotides: TGTGCCAGCTCACGGCCGACAGGGGGTTACTCTGGAAACACCATATATTTT.

The chain uses TRBV5-4 and TRBJ1-2; TRBD1 is a possible D gene (6 bases). Trimming cost V 4 bases and J 2 bases, with 15 bases left between them. The germline CDR1 and CDR2 sequences are SGHNT and YYREEE (reference sequence). The CDR3 is 15 amino acids. In DNA, the CDR3 is TGTGCCAGCAGCCCGCGTCGGACAGCAAACTATGGCTACACCTTC. It codes for CASSPRRTANYGYTF.

V is TRBV11-2 and J is TRBJ2-4, with D possibly being TRBD2 (7 bases). The CDR3 is made up of 17 amino acids. The V end was cut by 5 bases, the J end by 0 bases, with 17 bases between. CDR1 SGHAT and CDR2 FQNNGV come from the germline V gene. CDR3 DNA: TGTGCCAGCAGCCACAGAAGGGGGGGTCTAGCCAAAAACATTCAGTACTTC. This sequence encodes CASSHRRGGLAKNIQYF.

V and J are TRBV11-2 and TRBJ2-1, with D possibly TRBD1 on 5 matching bases. CDR1 is SGHAT and CDR2 is FQNNGV in the germline V gene. The CDR3 extends over 17 amino acids. The germline V and J ends were trimmed by 4 bases and 5 bases, with 21 bases remaining between them. The CDR3 DNA reads as TGTGCCAGCAGCTCCCCCACGAGGCAGGGATCGGACAATGAGCAGTTCTTC. Protein product: CASSSPTRQGSDNEQFF.

CDR3 in amino acids: CASSFRGGAQADTQYF. The CDR3 DNA reads TGTGCCAGCAGCTTCCGAGGAGGGGCGCAGGCAGATACGCAGTATTTT. This chain joins TRBV11-2 and TRBJ2-3; maybe TRBD2 (6 bases). The germline CDR1 and CDR2 sequences are SGHAT and FQNNGV. This CDR3 contains 16 residues. Trimming removed 3 bases at V and 4 bases at J, with 17 bases between.

The chain links TRBV24-1 to TRBJ2-2; D call uncertain. This CDR3 has 16 residues. Germline CDR1 reads KGHDR; CDR2 reads SFDVKD. Trimming took 2 bases from V and 0 from J, leaving 9 bases between them. In DNA form, the CDR3 reads TGTGCCACCAGTGATTCCCTGACATCGAACACCGGGGAGCTGTTTTTT. Protein product: CATSDSLTSNTGELFF.

V is TRBV6-1 and J is TRBJ1-4; D is unresolved. Germline CDR1 MNHNS, CDR2 SASEGT. V was cut by 2 bases and J by 4 bases, with 14 bases left in between. The CDR3 loop spans 16 amino acids. CDR3 region: CASSEPSGRLNEKLFF. CDR3 sequence (DNA): TGTGCCAGCAGTGAACCCTCGGGGAGGCTTAATGAAAAACTGTTTTTT.

The chain combines TRBV5-4 with TRBJ2-5; 7 bases fit TRBD2. The germline V gene encodes CDR1 SGHNT and CDR2 YYREEE (reference sequence). Trimming cost V 2 bases and J 4 bases; bases outside gene matches: 8. This CDR3 is built from 15 residues. The CDR3 nucleotides read TGTGCCAGCAGCTTCCCTGGGGGGAGGGTAGAGACCCAGTACTTC. Amino acid sequence: CASSFPGGRVETQYF.

This clone was seen more than once but under ten times. V usage is TRBV7-8 and J usage is TRBJ2-1; 11 bases line up with TRBD2. CDR1 SGHVS and CDR2 FQNEAQ come from the germline V gene. The length of the CDR3 is 12 residues. The CDR3 loop reads CEVAGGYNEQFF. In nucleotides, the CDR3 is TGTGAGGTAGCGGGGGGGTACAATGAGCAGTTCTTC.

This chain uses TRBV13 with TRBJ1-2; possible D gene TRBD1, 6 bases. The germline V gene encodes CDR1 PRHDT and CDR2 FYEKMQ (reference sequence). This CDR3 has 17 amino acids. Trimming pared 1 base from V and 1 base from J, leaving 16 bases between. CDR3 region: CASSLAGWAGVNYGYTF. The CDR3 DNA reads TGTGCCAGCAGCTTAGCAGGGTGGGCAGGGGTTAACTATGGCTACACCTTC.

In nucleotides, the CDR3 is TGTGCCAGCAGTTTGGGAGGGCCCACTGAAGCTTTCTTT. Translation: CASSLGGPTEAFF. V and J are TRBV27 and TRBJ1-1; D is unclear. Between the trimmed V and J ends, which lost 3 bases and 4 bases, there was a span of 9 bases. Germline V gene sequence: CDR1 MNHEY, CDR2 SMNVEV (reference sequence). This CDR3 contains 13 residues.

The V gene is TRBV5-1, the J gene TRBJ2-5, with 8 bases identical to TRBD1. The germline gives CDR1 SGHRS, CDR2 YFSETQ. With 3 bases clipped from V and 6 bases from J, the junction kept 7 bases outside the gene matches. CDR3 length equals 14 residues. CDR3 coding DNA: TGCGCCAGCAGCTCTGGACAGGGCAAGCAGACCCAGTACTTC. This gives the protein CASSSGQGKQTQYF.

This rearrangement joins TRBV7-9 to TRBJ2-7; perhaps TRBD1 as D (6 bases). The CDR3 has 14 amino acids. CDR1 is SEHNR and CDR2 is FQNEAQ in the germline V gene (reference sequence). Trimming left V 5 bases short and J 6 bases short, with 17 bases between. The CDR3 bases are TGTGCCAGCAGCCCACAGGGAGCCGGAGGCGAGCAGTACTTC. It translates to CASSPQGAGGEQYF.

This clone was counted only a few times. The chain joins TRBV6-2 or TRBV6-3 to TRBJ2-3; 15 bases map to TRBD2. J gave up 5 bases and V 8 bases, and 17 bases lay outside the gene matches. This CDR3 is built from 19 residues. Germline V gives CDR1 MNHEY, CDR2 SVGEGT. CDR3 bases: TGTGCCAGCTGCCCCATTTGGACTAGCGGGGGGGCCCGGTTAGATACGCAGTATTTT. It codes for CASCPIWTSGGARLDTQYF.

In its sample, this clone was seen once. The gene calls are TRBV3-1 (or the pseudogene TRBV3-2) and TRBJ1-3; no firm D call. Germline assignment: CDR1 LGHDT and CDR2 YNNKEL (reference sequence). The length of the CDR3 is 14 residues. Trimming pared 4 bases from V and 4 bases from J, leaving 11 bases between. In nucleotides, the CDR3 is TGTGCCAGCAGCCTTAAATCTGGCGGAAACACCATATATTTT. As protein: CASSLKSGGNTIYF.

The chain employs TRBV3-1 (or the pseudogene TRBV3-2) and TRBJ2-1; unclear D gene. CDR1 is LGHDT, CDR2 YNNKEL, per germline (reference sequence). Trimming took 3 bases from V and 8 from J, leaving 11 bases between them. This CDR3 contains 13 residues. CDR3 sequence: CASSQNAADEQFF. CDR3 nucleotides: TGTGCCAGCAGCCAGAACGCGGCGGATGAGCAGTTCTTC.

The rearrangement links TRBV6-6 to TRBJ1-2; 8 nucleotides agree with TRBD1. Germline trimming cut 4 bases from V and 3 bases from J; bases unmatched to any gene: 7. Germline V lookup: CDR1 MNHNY, CDR2 SVGAGI (reference sequence). This CDR3 comprises 15 residues. This CDR3 is CASSSNRGEDYGYTF. In DNA form, the CDR3 reads TGTGCCAGCAGTTCCAACAGGGGGGAGGACTATGGCTACACCTTC.